Listed below are T cell receptor beta chains from one sample, sequenced in a study of somatic mutations in cytotoxic T cells in rheumatoid arthritis. TCRdb's copy holds only in-frame clones and misses some; the assay was immunoSEQ multiplex PCR. Seen here are tens of thousands of clones, around 86% observed once, and the top ten hold approximately 9.4%. Specimen: CD8+ T cells sorted from blood. The receptors were sampled from an adult with rheumatoid arthritis. The CDR3 runs from the conserved cysteine through the conserved F or W. The order of the fields is J gene, clone size, D gene, CDR3 length, V gene, CDR3 protein, CDR3 DNA. D genes are given only for firm matches. Some rows mark clone size as missing; the rest say once, few, many or name a class of expanded clone.

j_call: TRBJ1-1
clone_size: .
d_call: .
cdr3_length: 14
v_call: TRBV15
cdr3_aa: CATSKWGHNTEAFF
cdr3_nt: TGTGCCACCAGCAAATGGGGACACAACACTGAAGCTTTCTTT

j_call: TRBJ2-2
clone_size: .
d_call: TRBD2
cdr3_length: 16
v_call: TRBV27
cdr3_aa: CASSLMRGGVPGELFF
cdr3_nt: TGTGCCAGCAGTTTGATGCGGGGGGGCGTCCCCGGGGAGCTGTTTTTT

j_call: TRBJ1-2
clone_size: .
d_call: .
cdr3_length: 13
v_call: TRBV28
cdr3_aa: CASSSSGSYGYTF
cdr3_nt: TGTGCCAGCAGTTCCTCGGGTAGCTATGGCTACACCTTC

j_call: TRBJ1-1
clone_size: .
d_call: .
cdr3_length: 12
v_call: TRBV29-1
cdr3_aa: CSVDGFDTEAFF
cdr3_nt: TGCAGCGTTGATGGTTTTGACACTGAAGCTTTCTTT

j_call: TRBJ2-3
clone_size: .
d_call: .
cdr3_length: 15
v_call: TRBV19
cdr3_aa: CASSIVPRATDTQYF
cdr3_nt: TGTGCCAGTAGTATAGTCCCTAGAGCCACAGATACGCAGTATTTT

j_call: TRBJ2-2
clone_size: .
d_call: TRBD2
cdr3_length: 16
v_call: TRBV5-4
cdr3_aa: CASSLGLAGNTGELFF
cdr3_nt: TGTGCCAGCAGCTTAGGACTAGCGGGGAACACCGGGGAGCTGTTTTTT

j_call: TRBJ2-7
clone_size: .
d_call: TRBD2
cdr3_length: 15
v_call: TRBV27
cdr3_aa: CASSLIAGASYEQYF
cdr3_nt: TGTGCCAGCAGTCTCATAGCGGGAGCATCCTACGAGCAGTACTTC

j_call: TRBJ2-7
clone_size: few
d_call: TRBD2
cdr3_length: 14
v_call: TRBV19
cdr3_aa: CASRTSGGPYEQYF
cdr3_nt: TGTGCCAGTCGAACTAGCGGGGGACCCTACGAGCAGTACTTC

j_call: TRBJ2-5
clone_size: .
d_call: .
cdr3_length: 13
v_call: TRBV7-3
cdr3_aa: CASSLSPEETQYF
cdr3_nt: TGTGCCAGCAGCTTAAGTCCCGAGGAGACCCAGTACTTC

j_call: TRBJ2-1
clone_size: .
d_call: .
cdr3_length: 15
v_call: TRBV7-6
cdr3_aa: CASSLASLDGNEQFF
cdr3_nt: TGTGCCAGCAGCTTAGCTAGCTTAGACGGCAATGAGCAGTTCTTC

j_call: TRBJ2-5
clone_size: .
d_call: .
cdr3_length: 14
v_call: TRBV21-1
cdr3_aa: CASSKGQGIETQYF
cdr3_nt: TGTGCCAGCAGCAAAGGACAGGGTATAGAGACCCAGTACTTC

j_call: TRBJ2-5
clone_size: .
d_call: .
cdr3_length: 11
v_call: TRBV27
cdr3_aa: CASAQGRTQYF
cdr3_nt: TGTGCCAGCGCCCAAGGACGGACCCAGTACTTC

j_call: TRBJ2-5
clone_size: .
d_call: TRBD1
cdr3_length: 15
v_call: TRBV13
cdr3_aa: CASSHRQGRGETQYF
cdr3_nt: TGTGCCAGCAGCCACCGACAGGGAAGGGGAGAGACCCAGTACTTC

j_call: TRBJ2-3
clone_size: .
d_call: .
cdr3_length: 13
v_call: TRBV27
cdr3_aa: CASKTGMGDTQYF
cdr3_nt: TGTGCCAGCAAGACGGGCATGGGAGATACGCAGTATTTT

j_call: TRBJ2-1
clone_size: .
d_call: .
cdr3_length: 12
v_call: TRBV15
cdr3_aa: CATSRENNEQFF
cdr3_nt: TGTGCCACCAGCAGAGAGAACAATGAGCAGTTCTTC

j_call: TRBJ2-7
clone_size: .
d_call: TRBD1
cdr3_length: 14
v_call: TRBV7-9
cdr3_aa: CASSHRDRAYEQYF
cdr3_nt: TGTGCCAGCAGCCACCGGGACAGGGCCTACGAGCAGTACTTC

j_call: TRBJ1-4
clone_size: few
d_call: .
cdr3_length: 13
v_call: TRBV9
cdr3_aa: CASSVDAGEKLFF
cdr3_nt: TGTGCCAGCAGCGTAGATGCGGGTGAAAAACTGTTTTTT

j_call: TRBJ1-4
clone_size: .
d_call: .
cdr3_length: 18
v_call: TRBV2
cdr3_aa: CASSEAQGTPTFNEKLFF
cdr3_nt: TGTGCCAGCAGTGAAGCACAGGGTACTCCTACATTTAATGAAAAACTGTTTTTT

j_call: TRBJ2-1
clone_size: .
d_call: TRBD2
cdr3_length: 17
v_call: TRBV7-9
cdr3_aa: CASSLGLAGISYNEQFF
cdr3_nt: TGTGCCAGCAGCTTGGGACTAGCGGGGATCTCCTACAATGAGCAGTTCTTC

j_call: TRBJ2-1
clone_size: .
d_call: TRBD2
cdr3_length: 14
v_call: TRBV6-1
cdr3_aa: CQSATSGGRGEQFF
cdr3_nt: TGCCAGTCGGCGACTAGCGGGGGTCGGGGTGAGCAGTTCTTC

j_call: TRBJ1-2
clone_size: .
d_call: .
cdr3_length: 16
v_call: TRBV6-1
cdr3_aa: CASSEERLGSGYGYTF
cdr3_nt: TGTGCCAGCAGTGAAGAGAGATTGGGGTCAGGCTATGGCTACACCTTC

j_call: TRBJ1-5
clone_size: .
d_call: .
cdr3_length: 15
v_call: TRBV6-1
cdr3_aa: CASSESTRTSGPQHF
cdr3_nt: TGTGCCAGCAGTGAAAGTACACGTACCTCAGGGCCCCAGCATTTT

j_call: TRBJ1-5
clone_size: once
d_call: TRBD1
cdr3_length: 14
v_call: TRBV6-5
cdr3_aa: CASSSQGGNQPQHF
cdr3_nt: TGTGCCAGCAGTTCCCAGGGGGGGAATCAGCCCCAGCATTTT

j_call: TRBJ1-2
clone_size: few
d_call: .
cdr3_length: 10
v_call: TRBV29-1
cdr3_aa: CSVEGNGYTF
cdr3_nt: TGCAGCGTCGAAGGGAATGGCTACACCTTC

j_call: TRBJ1-1
clone_size: .
d_call: .
cdr3_length: 13
v_call: TRBV11-2
cdr3_aa: CASSLEEDTEAFF
cdr3_nt: TGTGCCAGCAGCTTGGAGGAAGACACTGAAGCTTTCTTT

j_call: TRBJ2-1
clone_size: .
d_call: TRBD2
cdr3_length: 14
v_call: TRBV30
cdr3_aa: CAWSVSGGYNEQFF
cdr3_nt: TGTGCCTGGAGTGTTAGCGGGGGTTACAATGAGCAGTTCTTC

j_call: TRBJ2-7
clone_size: few
d_call: .
cdr3_length: 11
v_call: TRBV7-9
cdr3_aa: CASSLSYEQYF
cdr3_nt: TGTGCCAGCAGCCTGTCTTACGAGCAGTACTTC

j_call: TRBJ2-2
clone_size: once
d_call: TRBD2
cdr3_length: 17
v_call: TRBV7-9
cdr3_aa: CASSLETGLAATGELFF
cdr3_nt: TGTGCCAGCAGCTTAGAAACGGGACTAGCGGCAACCGGGGAGCTGTTTTTT

j_call: TRBJ2-7
clone_size: .
d_call: TRBD1
cdr3_length: 16
v_call: TRBV7-9
cdr3_aa: CASSSTTGQGAGEQYF
cdr3_nt: TGTGCCAGCAGCTCGACGACAGGACAGGGGGCAGGCGAGCAGTACTTC

j_call: TRBJ2-1
clone_size: .
d_call: TRBD2
cdr3_length: 16
v_call: TRBV5-5
cdr3_aa: CASSPHGGEEYNEQFF
cdr3_nt: TGTGCCAGCAGCCCCCACGGGGGGGAAGAATACAATGAGCAGTTCTTC

j_call: TRBJ2-7
clone_size: few
d_call: .
cdr3_length: 15
v_call: TRBV11-2
cdr3_aa: CASSIDSWVSREQYF
cdr3_nt: TGTGCCAGCAGCATCGACAGTTGGGTCTCTCGGGAGCAGTACTTC

j_call: TRBJ1-2
clone_size: .
d_call: .
cdr3_length: 15
v_call: TRBV4-3
cdr3_aa: CASSQLRGSGYGYTF
cdr3_nt: TGCGCCAGCAGCCAATTAAGGGGATCTGGCTATGGCTACACCTTC

j_call: TRBJ2-7
clone_size: once
d_call: .
cdr3_length: 12
v_call: TRBV11-2
cdr3_aa: CATFSTGTEQYF
cdr3_nt: TGTGCCACCTTCTCCACAGGGACCGAGCAGTACTTC

j_call: TRBJ1-5
clone_size: .
d_call: .
cdr3_length: 14
v_call: TRBV19
cdr3_aa: CASSIRGGNQPQHF
cdr3_nt: TGTGCCAGTAGTATCAGAGGGGGCAATCAGCCCCAGCATTTT

j_call: TRBJ2-6
clone_size: .
d_call: TRBD1
cdr3_length: 17
v_call: TRBV7-9
cdr3_aa: CASTEQGIFSGANVLTF
cdr3_nt: TGTGCCAGCACCGAACAGGGGATCTTTTCTGGGGCCAACGTCCTGACTTTC

j_call: TRBJ2-3
clone_size: .
d_call: TRBD2
cdr3_length: 15
v_call: TRBV7-6
cdr3_aa: CASSFGGGLGDTQYF
cdr3_nt: TGTGCCAGCAGCTTTGGCGGGGGGCTAGGAGATACGCAGTATTTT

j_call: TRBJ1-2
clone_size: few
d_call: .
cdr3_length: 14
v_call: TRBV19
cdr3_aa: CASSPQQRNYGYTF
cdr3_nt: TGTGCCAGTAGTCCTCAACAGAGAAACTATGGCTACACCTTC

j_call: TRBJ1-2
clone_size: .
d_call: TRBD1
cdr3_length: 18
v_call: TRBV27
cdr3_aa: CASSLSDVTGGKVGGYTF
cdr3_nt: TGTGCCAGCAGTTTATCCGACGTCACAGGGGGCAAAGTAGGTGGCTACACCTTC

j_call: TRBJ1-2
clone_size: .
d_call: TRBD1
cdr3_length: 13
v_call: TRBV6-5
cdr3_aa: CASSQDRVHGYTF
cdr3_nt: TGTGCCAGCAGTCAAGACAGGGTCCACGGCTACACCTTC

j_call: TRBJ2-7
clone_size: few
d_call: .
cdr3_length: 13
v_call: TRBV10-2
cdr3_aa: CASSPRGRYEQYF
cdr3_nt: TGCGCCAGCAGTCCCCGAGGGCGGTACGAGCAGTACTTC

j_call: TRBJ2-7
clone_size: .
d_call: .
cdr3_length: 15
v_call: TRBV7-8
cdr3_aa: CASSQLRSHPHEQYF
cdr3_nt: TGTGCCAGCAGCCAACTCCGGTCCCACCCCCACGAGCAGTACTTC

j_call: TRBJ2-3
clone_size: .
d_call: .
cdr3_length: 13
v_call: TRBV10-1
cdr3_aa: CARDWAVLDTQYF
cdr3_nt: TGCGCCAGAGACTGGGCGGTCCTAGATACGCAGTATTTT

j_call: TRBJ2-7
clone_size: once
d_call: TRBD1
cdr3_length: 12
v_call: TRBV18
cdr3_aa: CASSQGDYEQYF
cdr3_nt: TGTGCCAGCTCGCAGGGGGACTACGAGCAGTACTTC

j_call: TRBJ2-1
clone_size: .
d_call: .
cdr3_length: 15
v_call: TRBV15
cdr3_aa: CATSSSGTAYGEQFF
cdr3_nt: TGTGCCACCAGCAGTTCCGGGACGGCCTACGGTGAGCAGTTCTTC

j_call: TRBJ2-3
clone_size: .
d_call: TRBD2
cdr3_length: 15
v_call: TRBV7-9
cdr3_aa: CASSFSLARTDTQYF
cdr3_nt: TGTGCCAGCAGCTTCTCACTAGCGCGCACAGATACGCAGTATTTT

j_call: TRBJ2-1
clone_size: once
d_call: TRBD1
cdr3_length: 14
v_call: TRBV9
cdr3_aa: CASSVGQGAYEQFF
cdr3_nt: TGTGCCAGCAGCGTAGGGCAGGGGGCCTATGAGCAGTTCTTC

j_call: TRBJ2-1
clone_size: .
d_call: TRBD1
cdr3_length: 14
v_call: TRBV5-6
cdr3_aa: CASSHSRDSAEQFF
cdr3_nt: TGTGCCAGCAGCCACTCCAGGGACAGCGCTGAGCAGTTCTTC

j_call: TRBJ1-2
clone_size: .
d_call: .
cdr3_length: 11
v_call: TRBV29-1
cdr3_aa: CSVTGPHGYTF
cdr3_nt: TGCAGCGTAACAGGGCCTCATGGCTACACCTTC

j_call: TRBJ2-1
clone_size: .
d_call: .
cdr3_length: 12
v_call: TRBV14
cdr3_aa: CASSQVRTEIFF
cdr3_nt: TGTGCCAGCAGCCAAGTTCGTACCGAGATTTTCTTC

j_call: TRBJ2-2
clone_size: few
d_call: .
cdr3_length: 14
v_call: TRBV9
cdr3_aa: CASSVGQATGELFF
cdr3_nt: TGTGCCAGCAGCGTAGGACAAGCCACCGGGGAGCTGTTTTTT

j_call: TRBJ1-2
clone_size: .
d_call: TRBD1
cdr3_length: 16
v_call: TRBV28
cdr3_aa: CASSFRPGQGNYGYTF
cdr3_nt: TGTGCCAGCAGTTTCCGGCCGGGACAGGGAAACTATGGCTACACCTTC